The rows below give T cell receptor beta chains drawn from one sample of a study of spatial heterogeneity in lung cancer. MiXCR, run by TCRdb on the 5' RACE reads, gives a single entry per CDR3 protein. This sample has about 43,000 distinct CDR3 sequences, with approximately 22% found just once. Here the sequenced sample was PBMCs, taken at follow-up. These receptor sequences come from a female donor with early-stage non-small cell lung cancer. Each CDR3 is given with its conserved first and last residue. A D gene is named only where the DNA matches it firmly. Clone sizes are given selectively: once, few, many, or a class where the clone is expanded.

V gene	J gene	D gene	clone size	CDR3 DNA	CDR3 protein
TRBV12-3/TRBV12-4	TRBJ2-1	TRBD2	few	TGTGCCAGCAGTAGCGGGGTCCTTTTTAATGAGCAGTTCTTC	CASSSGVLFNEQFF
TRBV24-1	TRBJ2-1	.	few	TGTGCCACCAGTGCCTCCCGGGGGGCTGGAGATGAGCAGTTCTTC	CATSASRGAGDEQFF
TRBV5-1	TRBJ2-2	.	.	TGCGCCAGCAGCTTCACCCTCCCGGGCGGGGCGTACACCGGGGAGCTGTTTTTT	CASSFTLPGGAYTGELFF
TRBV9	TRBJ2-2	.	few	TGTGCCAGCAGCCCCCGAAACGTAAACACCGGGGAGCTGTTTTTT	CASSPRNVNTGELFF
TRBV29-1	TRBJ2-1	TRBD2	many	TGCAGCGTTGCAGCGGGAGGGACCAATGAGCAGTTCTTC	CSVAAGGTNEQFF
TRBV20-1	TRBJ2-3	TRBD1	.	TGCAGTGTAGGCAGGGGGCAAACAGATACGCAGTATTTT	CSVGRGQTDTQYF
TRBV20-1	TRBJ2-1	TRBD2	few	TGCAGTGCCATCCTTGACCTAGCGGGATACAATGAGCAGTTCTTC	CSAILDLAGYNEQFF
TRBV29-1	TRBJ2-7	TRBD2	.	TGCAGCGTTGAAGACGCACGGGGGGATTCGTACTTC	CSVEDARGDSYF
TRBV6-6	TRBJ2-3	.	many	TGTGCCAGCAGTTACTCCGCCTACCTAGGGCGCTTGGCAGATACGCAGTATTTT	CASSYSAYLGRLADTQYF
TRBV7-2	TRBJ2-5	TRBD1	many	TGTGCCAGCAGCTTAGGGGGGGACAGGAGAGAGACCCAGTACTTC	CASSLGGDRRETQYF
TRBV11-2	TRBJ2-1	.	many	TGTGCCAGCAGCTTAGCGTTGTCGGGGCCGCCCTACAATGAGCAGTTCTTC	CASSLALSGPPYNEQFF
TRBV27	TRBJ2-5	.	.	TGTGCCAGCAGTACCGAACCGTACTTC	CASSTEPYF
TRBV6-6	TRBJ2-1	.	many	TGTGCCAGCAGTGGAAACAATCTCTACAATGAGCAGTTCTTC	CASSGNNLYNEQFF
TRBV7-9	TRBJ2-1	.	few	TGTGCCAGCAGTCACCGTCTTGGGACTGGCAACAATGAGCAGTTCTTC	CASSHRLGTGNNEQFF
TRBV3-1	TRBJ2-2	TRBD2	once	TGTGCCAGCAGCCAAGTTCGGGCTAGCGGACACGCGAACACCGGGGAGCTGTTTTTT	CASSQVRASGHANTGELFF